The text below deals with one T cell receptor beta chain. The data were taken from a study of cytomegalovirus exposure and HLA in healthy donors. Amplification used 60 Vbeta primers and 13 Jbeta primers. TCRdb's table, derived via immunoSEQ multiplex PCR, lists solely in-frame clones and lacks some. The data contain some 120,000 clones, around 80% of them seen just once; the ten biggest clones take up around 4.4%. V lost 4 bases, J lost 5 bases, and 12 bases stayed unmatched. Germline values: CDR1 LGHNA, CDR2 YNFKEQ. The length of the CDR3 is 16 residues. The clonotype was recovered from a man younger than 40 in good health and CMV-seropositive. The rearrangement joins TRBV4-2 to TRBJ2-5, with TRBD1 matching 8 bases. Sequencing used PBMCs. The CDR3 DNA follows: TGTGCCAGCAGCCTCGGGACAGGCCGCCAATTGGAGACCCAGTACTTC. As protein: CASSLGTGRQLETQYF.